This TCR beta chain was identified in a study of technical replicates of blood from four donors. Sequencing used immunoSEQ multiplex PCR; TCRdb keeps in-frame clones, though not all of them. The sample includes around 68,000 clones, about nine tenths seen only once; the top ten take roughly 0.4%. The ends lost 5 bases at V and 6 bases at J; junction bases unmatched: 9. Germline values: CDR1 LNHDA, CDR2 SQIVND (reference sequence). The CDR3 loop spans 15 amino acids. This clone was counted a few times. The clonotype comes from a human donor in good health. Some clones in this sample may be carry-over from other donors' samples. Sequences were obtained from T cells isolated from PBMCs. The chain uses TRBV19 and TRBJ1-5; 8 bases align to TRBD1. The CDR3 sequence is CASSEDREVGQPQHF. The CDR3 DNA reads as TGTGCCAGTAGTGAGGACAGGGAAGTAGGTCAGCCCCAGCATTTT.